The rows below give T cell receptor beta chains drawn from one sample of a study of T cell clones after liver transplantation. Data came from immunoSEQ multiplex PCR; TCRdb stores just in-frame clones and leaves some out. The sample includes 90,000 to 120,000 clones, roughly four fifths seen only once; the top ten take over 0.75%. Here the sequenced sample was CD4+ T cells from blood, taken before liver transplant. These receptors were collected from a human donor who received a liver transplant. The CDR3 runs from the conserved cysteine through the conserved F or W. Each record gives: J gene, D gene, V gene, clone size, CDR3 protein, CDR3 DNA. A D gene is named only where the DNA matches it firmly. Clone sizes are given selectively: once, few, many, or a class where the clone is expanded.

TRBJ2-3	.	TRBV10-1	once	CASSPRTGTTDTQYF	TGCGCCAGCAGCCCCAGAACAGGGACCACAGATACGCAGTATTTT
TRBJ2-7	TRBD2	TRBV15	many	CATSRNLAGSYEQYF	TGTGCCACCAGCAGGAACCTAGCGGGGTCCTACGAGCAGTACTTC
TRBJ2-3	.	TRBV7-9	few	CASREADTQYF	TGTGCCAGCAGGGAGGCAGATACGCAGTATTTT
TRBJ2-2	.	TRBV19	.	CASTIRGNTGELFF	TGTGCCAGTACCATTCGGGGCAACACCGGGGAGCTGTTTTTT
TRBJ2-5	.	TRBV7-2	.	CASSRWGQETQYF	TGTGCCAGCAGCCGATGGGGACAAGAGACCCAGTACTTC
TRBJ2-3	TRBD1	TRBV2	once	CASSIQGQRTDTQYF	TGTGCCAGCAGCATCCAGGGACAGCGCACAGATACGCAGTATTTT
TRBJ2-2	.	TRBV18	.	CASSLVGRIGAGELFF	TGTGCCAGCTCACTAGTCGGACGTATTGGGGCCGGGGAGCTGTTTTTT
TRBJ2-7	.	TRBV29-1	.	CSVRLRGSYEQYF	TGCAGCGTCCGACTCCGGGGCTCCTACGAGCAGTACTTC
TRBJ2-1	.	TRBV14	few	CASSQDNNEQFF	TGTGCCAGCAGCCAAGACAACAATGAGCAGTTCTTC
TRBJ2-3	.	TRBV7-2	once	CASSLVAERGTQYF	TGTGCCAGCAGCTTAGTAGCGGAGCGCGGGACGCAGTATTTT
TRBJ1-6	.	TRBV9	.	CASSRSFQKANSPLHF	TGTGCCAGCAGCCGTAGTTTCCAGAAGGCTAATTCACCCCTCCACTTT
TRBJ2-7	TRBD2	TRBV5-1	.	CASSLHSAGGSGNEQYF	TGCGCCAGCAGCTTGCATAGTGCGGGAGGGTCCGGGAACGAGCAGTACTTC
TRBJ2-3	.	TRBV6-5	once	CASSSSGRRGGTQYF	TGTGCCAGCAGTTCCTCGGGCAGGAGAGGAGGTACGCAGTATTTT
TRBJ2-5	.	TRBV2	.	CASIVGGSRETQYF	TGTGCCAGCATCGTCGGGGGTTCTCGAGAGACCCAGTACTTC
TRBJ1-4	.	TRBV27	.	CASRSNEKLFF	TGTGCCAGCAGGTCAAATGAAAAACTGTTTTTT
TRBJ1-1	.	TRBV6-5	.	CASRTGTMLAFF	TGTGCCAGCAGAACCGGGACAATGTTGGCTTTCTTT
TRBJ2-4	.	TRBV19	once	CASSIDGAGSVPYF	TGTGCCAGTAGTATAGATGGGGCAGGTTCTGTCCCGTACTTC
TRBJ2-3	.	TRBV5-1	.	CASSLGGYTDTQYF	TGCGCCAGCAGCTTGGGAGGGTACACAGATACGCAGTATTTT
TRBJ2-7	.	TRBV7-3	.	CASSLMHNSYEQYF	TGTGCCAGCAGCTTAATGCACAACTCCTACGAGCAGTACTTC
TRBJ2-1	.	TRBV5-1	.	CASSPGLAPYNEQFF	TGCGCCAGCAGCCCGGGACTTGCTCCTTACAATGAGCAGTTCTTC
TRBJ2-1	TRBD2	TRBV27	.	CASSPLRLAGVNEQFF	TGTGCCAGCAGTCCCCTAAGACTAGCGGGAGTCAATGAGCAGTTCTTC
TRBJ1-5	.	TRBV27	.	CASSLSSGFQPQHF	TGTGCCAGCAGTTTATCGTCAGGGTTTCAGCCCCAGCATTTT
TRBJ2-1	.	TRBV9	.	CASSEGGTGNEQFF	TGTGCCAGCAGCGAGGGCGGGACGGGAAATGAGCAGTTCTTC
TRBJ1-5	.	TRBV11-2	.	CASSANRGSNQPQHF	TGTGCCAGCAGCGCAAATCGGGGCAGCAATCAGCCCCAGCATTTT
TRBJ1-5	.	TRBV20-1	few	CSANYQPQHF	TGCAGTGCTAATTATCAGCCCCAGCATTTT
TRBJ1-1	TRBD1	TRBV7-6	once	CASSKQGATEAFF	TGTGCCAGCAGCAAACAGGGGGCCACTGAAGCTTTCTTT
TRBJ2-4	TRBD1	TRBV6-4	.	CASSDFLSQVPGTGENIQYF	TGTGCCAGCAGTGACTTCCTAAGCCAGGTCCCCGGGACAGGGGAAAACATTCAGTACTTC
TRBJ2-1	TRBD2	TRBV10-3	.	CAISELAGANNEQFF	TGTGCCATCAGTGAACTAGCGGGGGCCAACAATGAGCAGTTCTTC
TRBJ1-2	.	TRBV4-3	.	CASSQSGLYGYTF	TGCGCCAGCAGCCAATCCGGGTTATATGGCTACACCTTC
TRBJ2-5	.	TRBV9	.	CASSVAPQGGETQYF	TGTGCCAGCAGCGTAGCCCCGCAGGGAGGCGAGACCCAGTACTTC
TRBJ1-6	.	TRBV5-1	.	CASRGGTESSYNSPLHF	TGCGCCAGCAGGGGAGGGACGGAAAGCTCCTATAATTCACCCCTCCACTTT
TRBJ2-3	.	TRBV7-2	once	CASTQWGGPRRTDTQYF	TGTGCCAGCACCCAATGGGGGGGGCCCAGACGCACAGATACGCAGTATTTT
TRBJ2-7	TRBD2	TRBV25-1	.	CASSDPSGSLYGQYF	TGTGCCAGCAGTGATCCTAGCGGGAGCTTATACGGGCAGTACTTC
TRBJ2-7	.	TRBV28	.	CASAHREQYF	TGTGCCAGCGCTCACCGGGAGCAGTACTTC
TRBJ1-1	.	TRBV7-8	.	CASSLPGNTEAFF	TGTGCCAGCAGCTTACCAGGGAACACTGAAGCTTTCTTT
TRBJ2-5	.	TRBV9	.	CASSVGTGQETQYF	TGTGCCAGCAGCGTAGGGACGGGACAAGAGACCCAGTACTTC
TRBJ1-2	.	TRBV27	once	CASSSNMGFSNYGYTF	TGTGCCAGCAGTTCAAATATGGGGTTCAGTAACTATGGCTACACCTTC
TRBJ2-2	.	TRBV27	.	CASTPQARGTGELFF	TGTGCCAGCACCCCACAGGCTCGGGGAACCGGGGAGCTGTTTTTT
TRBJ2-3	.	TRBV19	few	CASINRVTDTQYF	TGTGCCAGTATTAACAGGGTCACAGATACGCAGTATTTT
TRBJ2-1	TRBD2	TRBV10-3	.	CAISERGAGRANEQFF	TGTGCCATCAGTGAGAGGGGAGCGGGGAGGGCGAATGAGCAGTTCTTC
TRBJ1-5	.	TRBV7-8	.	CASSLAPGGEGHSNQPQHF	TGTGCCAGCAGCTTAGCGCCGGGGGGTGAGGGCCACAGCAATCAGCCCCAGCATTTT
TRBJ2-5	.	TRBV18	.	CASSPIRLQETQYF	TGTGCCAGCTCACCAATCCGACTCCAGGAGACCCAGTACTTC
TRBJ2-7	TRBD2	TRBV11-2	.	CASSRGETYEQYF	TGTGCCAGCAGCCGGGGGGAGACCTACGAGCAGTACTTC
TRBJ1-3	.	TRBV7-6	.	CASSSTGGRDTIYF	TGTGCCAGCAGCTCAACGGGTGGGAGAGACACCATATATTTT
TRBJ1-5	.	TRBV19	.	CASSIARSNQPQHF	TGTGCCAGTAGTATAGCCCGTAGCAATCAGCCCCAGCATTTT